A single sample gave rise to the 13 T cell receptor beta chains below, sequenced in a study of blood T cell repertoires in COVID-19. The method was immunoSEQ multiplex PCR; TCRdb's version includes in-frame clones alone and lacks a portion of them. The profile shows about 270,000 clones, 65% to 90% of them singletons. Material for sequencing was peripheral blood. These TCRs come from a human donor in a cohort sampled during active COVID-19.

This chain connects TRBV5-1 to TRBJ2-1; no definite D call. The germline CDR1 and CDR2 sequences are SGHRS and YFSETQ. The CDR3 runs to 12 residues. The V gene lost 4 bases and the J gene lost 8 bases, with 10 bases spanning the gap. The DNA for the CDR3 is TGCGCCAGCAGCCGCCTTTTAGATGAGCAGTTCTTC. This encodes CASSRLLDEQFF.

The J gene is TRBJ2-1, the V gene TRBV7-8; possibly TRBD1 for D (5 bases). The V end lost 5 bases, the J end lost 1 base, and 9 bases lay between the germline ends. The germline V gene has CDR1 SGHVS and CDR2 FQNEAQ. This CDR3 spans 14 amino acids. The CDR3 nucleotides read TGTGCCAGCAGCCAAAGGGGTTCCTACAATGAGCAGTTCTTC. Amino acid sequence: CASSQRGSYNEQFF.

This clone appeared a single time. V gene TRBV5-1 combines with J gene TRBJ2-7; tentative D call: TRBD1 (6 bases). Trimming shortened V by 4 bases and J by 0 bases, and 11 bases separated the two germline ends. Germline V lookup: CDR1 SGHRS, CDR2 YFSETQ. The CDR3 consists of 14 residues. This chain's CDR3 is CASSLGGFSYEQYF. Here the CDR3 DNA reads TGCGCCAGCAGCCTTGGGGGCTTCTCCTACGAGCAGTACTTC.

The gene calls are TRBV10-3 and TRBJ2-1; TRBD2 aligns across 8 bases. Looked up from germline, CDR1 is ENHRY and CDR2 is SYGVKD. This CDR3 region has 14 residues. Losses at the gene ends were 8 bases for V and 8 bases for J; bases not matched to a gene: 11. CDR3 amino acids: CAIGSAGTSDEQFF. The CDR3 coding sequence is TGTGCCATCGGGTCCGCCGGGACTAGTGATGAGCAGTTCTTC.

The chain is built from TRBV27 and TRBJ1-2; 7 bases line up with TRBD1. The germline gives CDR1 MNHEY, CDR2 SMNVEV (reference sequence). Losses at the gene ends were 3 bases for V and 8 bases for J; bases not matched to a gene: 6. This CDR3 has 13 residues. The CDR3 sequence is CASSFRTGGGYTF. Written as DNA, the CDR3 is TGTGCCAGCAGTTTTCGGACAGGAGGGGGCTACACCTTC.

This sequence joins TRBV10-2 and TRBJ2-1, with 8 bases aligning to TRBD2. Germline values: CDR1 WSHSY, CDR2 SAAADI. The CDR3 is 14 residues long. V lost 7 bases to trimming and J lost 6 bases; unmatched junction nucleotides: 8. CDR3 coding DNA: TGCGCCAGCAAAAGCGGGAGCGTGGGCAATGAGCAGTTCTTC. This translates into CASKSGSVGNEQFF.

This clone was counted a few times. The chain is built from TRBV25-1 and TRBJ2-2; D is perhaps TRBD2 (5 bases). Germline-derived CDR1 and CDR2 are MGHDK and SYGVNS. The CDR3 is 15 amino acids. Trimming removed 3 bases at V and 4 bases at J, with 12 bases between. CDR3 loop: CASSDPRGFTGELFF. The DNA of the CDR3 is TGTGCCAGCAGTGACCCAAGAGGGTTCACCGGGGAGCTGTTTTTT.

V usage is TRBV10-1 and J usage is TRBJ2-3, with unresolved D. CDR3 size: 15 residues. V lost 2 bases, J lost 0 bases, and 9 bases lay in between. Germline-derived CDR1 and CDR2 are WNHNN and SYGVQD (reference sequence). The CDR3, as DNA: TGCGCCAGCAGTGAGCGCGGCAGCAGCACAGATACGCAGTATTTT. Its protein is CASSERGSSTDTQYF.

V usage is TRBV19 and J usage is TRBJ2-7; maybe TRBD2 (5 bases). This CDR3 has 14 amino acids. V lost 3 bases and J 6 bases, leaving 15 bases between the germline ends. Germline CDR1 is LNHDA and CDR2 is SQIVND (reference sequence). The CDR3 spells CASSIKRDGFEQYF. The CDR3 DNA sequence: TGTGCCAGTAGTATCAAGAGGGATGGTTTCGAGCAGTACTTC. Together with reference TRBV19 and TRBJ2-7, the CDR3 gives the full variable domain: DGGITQSPKYLFRKEGQNVTLSCEQNLNHDAMYWYRQDPGQGLRLIYYSQIVNDFQKGDIAEGYSVSREKKESFPLTVTSAQKNPTAFYLCASSIKRDGFEQYFGPGTRLTVT.

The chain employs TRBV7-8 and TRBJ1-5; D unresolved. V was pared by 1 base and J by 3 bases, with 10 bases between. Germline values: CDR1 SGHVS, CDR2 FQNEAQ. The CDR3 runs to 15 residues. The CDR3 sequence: CASSLGSVNNQPQHF. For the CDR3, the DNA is TGTGCCAGCAGCTTAGGCTCAGTTAACAATCAGCCCCAGCATTTT.

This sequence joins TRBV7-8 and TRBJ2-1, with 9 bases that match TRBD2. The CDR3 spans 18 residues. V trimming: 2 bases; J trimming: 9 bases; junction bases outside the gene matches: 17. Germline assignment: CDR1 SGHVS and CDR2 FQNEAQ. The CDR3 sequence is CASSLQREWASGKVEQFF. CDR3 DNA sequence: TGTGCCAGCAGCTTACAGAGGGAATGGGCTAGCGGGAAGGTTGAGCAGTTCTTC.

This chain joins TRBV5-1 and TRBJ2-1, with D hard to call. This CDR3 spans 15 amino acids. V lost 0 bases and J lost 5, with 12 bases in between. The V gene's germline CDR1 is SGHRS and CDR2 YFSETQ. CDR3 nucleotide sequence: TGCGCCAGCAGCTTGGATGGTAGCTCGCACAATGAGCAGTTCTTC. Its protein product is CASSLDGSSHNEQFF.

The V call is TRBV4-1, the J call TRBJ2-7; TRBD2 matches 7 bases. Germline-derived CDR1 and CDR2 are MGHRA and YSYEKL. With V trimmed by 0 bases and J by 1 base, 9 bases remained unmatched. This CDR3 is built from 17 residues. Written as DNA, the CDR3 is TGCGCCAGCAGCCAAGAACAGTTAGGAGCGGGGTCCTACGAGCAGTACTTC. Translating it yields CASSQEQLGAGSYEQYF.